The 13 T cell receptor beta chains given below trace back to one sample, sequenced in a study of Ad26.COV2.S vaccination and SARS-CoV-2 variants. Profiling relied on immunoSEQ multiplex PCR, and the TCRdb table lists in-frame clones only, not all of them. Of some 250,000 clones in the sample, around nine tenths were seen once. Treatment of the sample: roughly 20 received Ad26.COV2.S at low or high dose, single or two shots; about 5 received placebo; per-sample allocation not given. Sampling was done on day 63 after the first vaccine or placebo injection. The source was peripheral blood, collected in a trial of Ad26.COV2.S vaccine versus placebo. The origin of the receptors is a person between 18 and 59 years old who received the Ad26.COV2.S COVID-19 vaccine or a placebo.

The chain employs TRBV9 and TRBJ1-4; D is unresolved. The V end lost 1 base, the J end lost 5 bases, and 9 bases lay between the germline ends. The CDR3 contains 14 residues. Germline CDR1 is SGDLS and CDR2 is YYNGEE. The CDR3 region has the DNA TGTGCCAGCAGCGTAACAGCAGGAAATGAAAAACTGTTTTTT. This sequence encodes CASSVTAGNEKLFF.

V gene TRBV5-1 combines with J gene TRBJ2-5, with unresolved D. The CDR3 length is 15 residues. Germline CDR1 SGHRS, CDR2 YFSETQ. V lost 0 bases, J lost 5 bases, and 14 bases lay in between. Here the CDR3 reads CASSLEVGGWETQYF. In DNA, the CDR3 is TGCGCCAGCAGCTTGGAGGTAGGCGGTTGGGAGACCCAGTACTTC.

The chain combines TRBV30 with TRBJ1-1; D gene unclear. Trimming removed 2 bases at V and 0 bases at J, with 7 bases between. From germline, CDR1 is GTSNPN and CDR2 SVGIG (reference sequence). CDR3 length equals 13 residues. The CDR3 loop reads CAWSPQVNTEAFF. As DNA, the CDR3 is TGTGCCTGGAGTCCTCAGGTGAACACTGAAGCTTTCTTT.

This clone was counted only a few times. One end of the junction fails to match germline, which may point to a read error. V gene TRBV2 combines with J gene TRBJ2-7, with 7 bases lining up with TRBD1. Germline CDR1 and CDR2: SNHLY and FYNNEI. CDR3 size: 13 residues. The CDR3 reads CASSEVDRSLQSF. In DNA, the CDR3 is TGTGCCAGCAGTGAAGTGGACAGGTCCCTTCAAAGCTTC.

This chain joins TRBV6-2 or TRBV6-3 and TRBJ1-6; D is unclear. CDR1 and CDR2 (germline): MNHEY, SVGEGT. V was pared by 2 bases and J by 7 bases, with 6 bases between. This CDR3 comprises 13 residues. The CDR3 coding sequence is TGTGCCAGCAGTTACCAGGAGAATTCACCCCTCCACTTT. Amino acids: CASSYQENSPLHF.

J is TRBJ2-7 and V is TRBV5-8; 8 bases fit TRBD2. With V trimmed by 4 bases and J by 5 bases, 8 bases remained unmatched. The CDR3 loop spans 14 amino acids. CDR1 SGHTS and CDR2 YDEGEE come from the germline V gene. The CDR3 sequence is CASSIRGGIDEQYF. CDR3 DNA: TGTGCCAGCAGCATCCGGGGGGGTATAGACGAGCAGTACTTC. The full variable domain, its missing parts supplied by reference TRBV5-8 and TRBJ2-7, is EAGVTQSPTHLIKTRGQQATLRCSPISGHTSVYWYQQALGLGLQFLLWYDEGEERNRGNFPPRFSGRQFPNYSSELNVNALELEDSALYLCASSIRGGIDEQYFGPGTRLTVT.

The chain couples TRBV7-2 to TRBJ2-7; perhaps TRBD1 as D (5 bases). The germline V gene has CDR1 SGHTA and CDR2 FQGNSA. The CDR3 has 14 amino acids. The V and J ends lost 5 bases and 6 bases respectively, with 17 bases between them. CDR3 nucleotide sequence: TGTGCCAGCAGCGGTGGGGTCAGGGCCAGCGAGCAGTACTTC. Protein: CASSGGVRASEQYF.

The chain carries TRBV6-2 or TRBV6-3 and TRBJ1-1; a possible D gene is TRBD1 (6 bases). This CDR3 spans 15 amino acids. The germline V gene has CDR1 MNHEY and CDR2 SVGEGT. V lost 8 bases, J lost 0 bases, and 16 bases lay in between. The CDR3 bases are TGTGCCAGCCGCCAACGGGGGGCTGTGAACACTGAAGCTTTCTTT. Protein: CASRQRGAVNTEAFF.

CDR3: CASSLSSYEQYF. Here the CDR3 DNA reads TGTGCCAGCAGCTTATCCTCCTACGAGCAGTACTTC. V and J are TRBV7-8 and TRBJ2-7; no firm D call. CDR3 size: 12 residues. Germline V gives CDR1 SGHVS, CDR2 FQNEAQ. With 2 bases removed from V and 0 bases from J, the gap between germline ends came to 2 bases.

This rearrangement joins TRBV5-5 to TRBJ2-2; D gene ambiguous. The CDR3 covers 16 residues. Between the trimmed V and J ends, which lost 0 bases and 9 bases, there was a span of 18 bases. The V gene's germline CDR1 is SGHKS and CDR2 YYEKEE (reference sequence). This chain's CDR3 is CASSLAMGQIGWELFF. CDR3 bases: TGTGCCAGCAGCTTGGCCATGGGTCAAATCGGGTGGGAGCTGTTTTTT.

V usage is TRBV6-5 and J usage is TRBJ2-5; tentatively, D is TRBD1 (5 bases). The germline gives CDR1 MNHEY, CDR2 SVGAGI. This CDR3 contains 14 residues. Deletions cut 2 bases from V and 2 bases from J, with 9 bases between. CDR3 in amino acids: CASSYGQGQETQYF. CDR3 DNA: TGTGCCAGCAGTTACGGGCAGGGACAAGAGACCCAGTACTTC.

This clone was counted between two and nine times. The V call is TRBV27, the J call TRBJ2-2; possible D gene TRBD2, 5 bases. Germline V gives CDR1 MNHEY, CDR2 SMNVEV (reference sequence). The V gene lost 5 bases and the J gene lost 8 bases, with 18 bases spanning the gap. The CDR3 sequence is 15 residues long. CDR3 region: CASSLSGPGGGELFF. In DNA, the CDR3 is TGTGCCAGCAGTCTGAGCGGACCAGGAGGAGGGGAGCTGTTTTTT.

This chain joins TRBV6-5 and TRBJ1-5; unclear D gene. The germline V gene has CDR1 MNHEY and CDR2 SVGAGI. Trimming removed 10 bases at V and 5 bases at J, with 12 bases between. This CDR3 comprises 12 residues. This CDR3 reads CAKTRSDQPQHF. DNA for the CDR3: TGTGCCAAGACCAGAAGCGATCAGCCCCAGCATTTT.